Listed below are T cell receptor beta chains from one sample, sequenced in a study of cytomegalovirus exposure and HLA in healthy donors. Method: immunoSEQ multiplex PCR; TCRdb's copy keeps in-frame clones and lacks some. Counted here are 120,000 to 150,000 clones, around 80% occurring once; the ten biggest clones make up roughly an eighth. Sample: PBMCs. The receptors were gathered from a man in his forties or fifties in good health and CMV-seropositive. Each CDR3 is given with its conserved first and last residue. The order of the fields is J gene, D gene, V gene, clone size, CDR3 DNA, CDR3 protein. The D gene is left open where the match is weak. Clone size is stated in some rows and not others, as once, few, many or a class when expanded.

>TRBJ1-1|.|TRBV29-1|.
TGCAGCGTTGTTGTATCCAACACTGAAGCTTTCTTT
CSVVVSNTEAFF
>TRBJ2-4|TRBD1|TRBV19|.
TGTGCCAGTAGTCCCGGACAGGGTTTGGATATTGGCGGCAGTCAGTACTTC
CASSPGQGLDIGGSQYF
>TRBJ1-2|.|TRBV11-2|.
TGTGCCAGCAGCGAGACGGCAGGGGCGGCTTATGGCTACACCTTC
CASSETAGAAYGYTF
>TRBJ2-3|.|TRBV28|.
TGTGCCAGCAGTCCCTCCCGCGGGAGCACAGATACGCAGTATTTT
CASSPSRGSTDTQYF
>TRBJ1-5|.|TRBV5-6|medium-sized
TGTGCCAGCAGCTTGGGCTGGGAGGCCCATCAGCCCCAGCATTTT
CASSLGWEAHQPQHF
>TRBJ1-1|.|TRBV5-4|.
TGTGCCAGCAGCACCAGAGGGTACACTGAAGCTTTCTTT
CASSTRGYTEAFF
>TRBJ2-1|.|TRBV27|.
TGTGCCAGCAGTCAAGGCCCGGGATACTACAATGAGCAGTTCTTC
CASSQGPGYYNEQFF
>TRBJ1-1|TRBD1|TRBV19|.
TGTGCCAGTATAACGGGGACAGCGAACACTGAAGCTTTCTTT
CASITGTANTEAFF
>TRBJ2-1|.|TRBV18|.
TGTGCCAGCTCATCCCCAAATTCCGGGCAGTTCTTC
CASSSPNSGQFF
>TRBJ2-7|TRBD2|TRBV5-1|.
TGCGCCAGCAGCGGCGGGAGCGGCGACGAGCAGTACTTC
CASSGGSGDEQYF
>TRBJ2-5|TRBD2|TRBV27|once
TGTGCCAGCAGCCCAGGGACTAGCGGGACGGTGACCCAGTACTTC
CASSPGTSGTVTQYF
>TRBJ2-7|TRBD2|TRBV27|.
TGTGCCAGCAGGAATTATATTGGACTAGCGGCCTACGAGCAGTACTTC
CASRNYIGLAAYEQYF
>TRBJ2-7|TRBD2|TRBV29-1|once
TGCAGCGTTGAAGGGCCGGGACTAGCGGGAGTCGAGCAGTACTTC
CSVEGPGLAGVEQYF
>TRBJ1-5|.|TRBV2|once
TGTGCCAGCAGTGATGACAGCAGGGGAACTCATTTT
CASSDDSRGTHF